A selection of T cell receptor beta chains follows, all from one sample in a study of blood T cell repertoires in COVID-19. Profiled with immunoSEQ multiplex PCR; TCRdb holds only in-frame clones, not every one. The sample contains 250,000 or so clones, just over 85% of which appear only once. Sequenced material: PBMCs or T cells enriched from blood (not recorded which). Receptor source: a man aged 35 to 55 who had recovered from COVID-19. Each CDR3 is given with its conserved first and last residue. Each record gives: CDR3 protein, CDR3 DNA, V gene, D gene, clone size, J gene. A D gene is named only where the DNA matches it firmly. Rows may omit the clone size; those that give it use once, few, many or a size class.

CASSMGAGDGNQPQHF | TGTGCCAGTAGTATGGGGGCAGGGGACGGCAATCAGCCCCAGCATTTT | TRBV19 | NA | NA | TRBJ1-5
CASSPVKGAWDEKLFF | TGTGCCAGCAGCCCAGTCAAGGGGGCGTGGGATGAAAAACTGTTTTTT | TRBV14 | TRBD1 | once | TRBJ1-4
CASSQRGGDTQYF | TGTGCCAGCAGCCAAAGGGGGGGGGATACGCAGTATTTT | TRBV4-2 | NA | NA | TRBJ2-3
CASVDRGSYNEQFF | TGTGCCAGCGTAGACAGAGGCTCCTACAATGAGCAGTTCTTC | TRBV27 | NA | NA | TRBJ2-1
CASRGSGYTDTQYF | TGTGCCAGCAGGGGGAGCGGGTACACAGATACGCAGTATTTT | TRBV11-2 | NA | NA | TRBJ2-3
CASSLFHGEETQYF | TGTGCCAGCTCACTCTTCCACGGAGAAGAGACCCAGTACTTC | TRBV18 | NA | NA | TRBJ2-5
CASSLGAGPYGYTF | TGTGCCAGCAGCTTAGGGGCGGGTCCCTATGGCTACACCTTC | TRBV7-2 | NA | NA | TRBJ1-2
CASRRLYRGDYGYTF | TGTGCCAGTAGAAGACTTTACAGGGGCGACTATGGCTACACCTTC | TRBV19 | TRBD1 | NA | TRBJ1-2
CASSQDRGGAFF | TGTGCCAGCAGCCAGGACAGGGGTGGAGCTTTCTTT | TRBV3-1/TRBV3-2 | TRBD1 | once | TRBJ1-1
CASSLEINTEAFF | TGTGCCAGCAGCCTCGAGATAAACACTGAAGCTTTCTTT | TRBV13 | NA | NA | TRBJ1-1
CASSTPFGADTDTQYF | TGTGCCAGCAGCACCCCCTTTGGGGCGGACACAGATACGCAGTATTTT | TRBV7-6 | NA | NA | TRBJ2-3
CASSEVEGLYNEQFF | TGTGCCAGCAGTGAAGTGGAGGGCCTATACAATGAGCAGTTCTTC | TRBV2 | NA | once | TRBJ2-1
CASSDQGAGTEAFF | TGTGCCAGCAGTGATCAGGGGGCAGGCACTGAAGCTTTCTTT | TRBV6-1 | TRBD1 | few | TRBJ1-1
CASSSGASGLAGDSYEQYF | TGTGCCAGCAGCTCGGGGGCATCTGGACTAGCGGGAGATTCCTACGAGCAGTACTTC | TRBV28 | TRBD2 | NA | TRBJ2-7
CASSPRDRATDTQYF | TGTGCCAGCAGCCCGCGGGACAGGGCCACAGATACGCAGTATTTT | TRBV7-3 | TRBD1 | NA | TRBJ2-3
CASSLGASRGYTF | TGTGCCAGCAGTTTGGGGGCTTCTCGGGGCTACACCTTC | TRBV27 | NA | NA | TRBJ1-2
CASSTDGIYQPQHF | TGTGCCAGCAGCACCGACGGGATTTATCAGCCCCAGCATTTT | TRBV6-5 | NA | NA | TRBJ1-5
CASSPNGNTIYF | TGTGCCAGCAGTCCAAATGGAAACACCATATATTTT | TRBV2 | NA | NA | TRBJ1-3
CASSPSGTPTIGGELFF | TGTGCCAGCAGCCCCAGCGGGACTCCCACCATCGGCGGGGAGCTGTTTTTT | TRBV7-3 | TRBD2 | NA | TRBJ2-2
CASSHPAANYEQYF | TGTGCCAGCAGCCACCCCGCGGCGAACTACGAGCAGTACTTC | TRBV3-1/TRBV3-2 | NA | NA | TRBJ2-7
CASGGDRRYTEAFF | TGTGCTAGTGGGGGGGACAGGCGGTACACTGAAGCTTTCTTT | TRBV12-5 | TRBD1 | NA | TRBJ1-1
CAGGNGYTF | TGTGCCGGAGGGAATGGCTACACCTTC | TRBV30 | NA | NA | TRBJ1-2
CASSEGQGMSEAFF | TGTGCCAGCAGTGAGGGACAGGGTATGTCTGAAGCTTTCTTT | TRBV2 | TRBD1 | NA | TRBJ1-1
CASSARPSRSVVETQYF | TGTGCCAGCAGCGCTAGACCATCTCGCAGTGTGGTGGAGACCCAGTACTTC | TRBV9 | NA | once | TRBJ2-5
CASRTGWNTGELFF | TGTGCCAGCAGGACAGGGTGGAACACCGGGGAGCTGTTTTTT | TRBV7-9 | TRBD1 | once | TRBJ2-2
CASSPGTGGNYGYTF | TGTGCCAGCTCACCTGGGACAGGCGGAAACTATGGCTACACCTTC | TRBV18 | TRBD1 | NA | TRBJ1-2
CASSTSGGSYEQYF | TGTGCCAGCAGCACTAGCGGAGGGAGCTACGAGCAGTACTTC | TRBV2 | TRBD2 | NA | TRBJ2-7
CASSGGTYGPFDEQFF | TGTGCCAGCAGTGGCGGGACCTACGGACCGTTCGATGAGCAGTTCTTC | TRBV2 | NA | once | TRBJ2-1
CASSQDALGQGSNYGYTF | TGTGCCAGCAGCCAAGATGCACTTGGACAGGGAAGTAACTATGGCTACACCTTC | TRBV4-2 | TRBD1 | NA | TRBJ1-2
CASSLTVGAAYQETQYF | TGTGCCAGCAGCTTGACCGTAGGGGCGGCTTACCAAGAGACCCAGTACTTC | TRBV5-5 | NA | NA | TRBJ2-5
CASSYSGQATIGYTF | TGTGCCAGCAGTTACTCGGGACAGGCTACTATTGGCTACACCTTC | TRBV6-5 | TRBD1 | NA | TRBJ1-2
CASSQAPPTVTSYEQYF | TGTGCCAGCAGCCAAGCCCCCCCCACGGTAACCTCTTACGAGCAGTACTTC | TRBV3-1/TRBV3-2 | NA | NA | TRBJ2-7
CASSLDRGISPLHF | TGTGCCAGCAGCTTAGACAGGGGGATTTCACCCCTCCACTTT | TRBV7-2 | TRBD1 | NA | TRBJ1-6
CASSNPGQKNTGELFF | TGTGCCAGCAGCAACCCCGGACAGAAGAACACCGGGGAGCTGTTTTTT | TRBV21-1 | NA | NA | TRBJ2-2
CASSYSGTENYGYTF | TGTGCCAGCAGTTACTCCGGGACAGAGAACTATGGCTACACCTTC | TRBV7-9 | TRBD1 | NA | TRBJ1-2
CASSGGQGSSYNEQFF | TGTGCCAGCAGTGGGGGACAGGGGAGCTCCTACAATGAGCAGTTCTTC | TRBV25-1 | TRBD1 | NA | TRBJ2-1
CASSQEGQSPGSPLHF | TGTGCCAGCAGCCAAGAGGGACAGAGCCCAGGGTCACCCCTCCACTTT | TRBV3-1/TRBV3-2 | TRBD1 | NA | TRBJ1-6
CASSLDQNTIEKLFF | TGTGCCAGCAGCTTAGATCAGAACACTATAGAAAAACTGTTTTTT | TRBV7-9 | NA | NA | TRBJ1-4
CSVEDAPDKAFF | TGCAGCGTTGAAGACGCCCCCGACAAAGCTTTCTTT | TRBV29-1 | NA | once | TRBJ1-1
CASSLSAGVTYNEQFF | TGTGCCAGCAGCTTATCGGCGGGCGTCACCTACAATGAGCAGTTCTTC | TRBV7-9 | NA | NA | TRBJ2-1
CASSYGGGTYEQYF | TGTGCCAGCAGTTACGGCGGGGGCACCTACGAGCAGTACTTC | TRBV6-2/TRBV6-3 | NA | few | TRBJ2-7
CAWAAGADQPQHF | TGTGCCTGGGCGGCAGGGGCGGATCAGCCCCAGCATTTT | TRBV30 | NA | NA | TRBJ1-5
CASSFYEPTYEQYF | TGTGCCAGCAGCTTTTACGAGCCTACCTACGAGCAGTACTTC | TRBV7-2 | NA | NA | TRBJ2-7
CASSFGGRGPLEQYF | TGTGCCAGCAGCTTTGGCGGCAGGGGGCCCCTCGAGCAGTACTTC | TRBV7-2 | TRBD1 | NA | TRBJ2-7
CASITGGEAFF | TGTGCCAGTATTACAGGGGGTGAAGCTTTCTTT | TRBV19 | TRBD1 | NA | TRBJ1-1
CASSLGGRGYEQFF | TGTGCCAGCAGCTTGGGCGGGAGGGGATATGAGCAGTTCTTC | TRBV7-2 | TRBD2 | NA | TRBJ2-1
CARSFIYGYTF | TGTGCCAGAAGCTTTATCTATGGCTACACCTTC | TRBV5-3 | NA | NA | TRBJ1-2
CASSESGAGANVLTF | TGTGCCAGCAGTGAATCGGGGGCTGGGGCCAACGTCCTGACTTTC | TRBV25-1 | NA | NA | TRBJ2-6